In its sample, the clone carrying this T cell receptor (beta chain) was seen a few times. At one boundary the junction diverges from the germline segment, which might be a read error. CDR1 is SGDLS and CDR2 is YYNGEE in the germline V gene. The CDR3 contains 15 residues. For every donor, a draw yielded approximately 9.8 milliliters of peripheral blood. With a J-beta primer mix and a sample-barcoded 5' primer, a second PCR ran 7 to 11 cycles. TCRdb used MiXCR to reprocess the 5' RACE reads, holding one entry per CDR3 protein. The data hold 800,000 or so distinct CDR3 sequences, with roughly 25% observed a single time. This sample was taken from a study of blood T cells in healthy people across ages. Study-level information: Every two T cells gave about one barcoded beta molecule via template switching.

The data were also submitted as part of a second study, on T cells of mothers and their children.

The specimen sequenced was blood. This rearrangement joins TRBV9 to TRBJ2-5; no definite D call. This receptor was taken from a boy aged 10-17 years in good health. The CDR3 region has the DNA TGTGCCAGCAGCGTAGTCCCTAGTAATCAAGAGACCCAGTGCTTC. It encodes CASSVVPSNQETQCF. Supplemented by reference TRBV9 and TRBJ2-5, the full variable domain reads DSGVTQTPKHLITATGQRVTLRCSPRSGDLSVYWYQQSLDQGLQFLIQYYNGEERAKGNILERFSAQQFPDLHSELNLSSLELGDSALYFCASSVVPSNQETQCFGPGTRLLVL.